The rows below give T cell receptor beta chains drawn from one sample of a study of T cells in Graves' hyperthyroidism and ophthalmopathy. TCRdb reprocessed the multiplex PCR reads via MiXCR and lists one record per CDR3 protein. The sample carries about 400,000 distinct CDR3 sequences, under 15% recorded once. Sequenced input: blood. These receptors all come from a woman aged 18-29 years with Graves' hyperthyroidism. CDR3s include the opening cysteine and the closing phenylalanine or tryptophan.

TRBJ1-6 TRBV20-1 CSASWEGQINSPLHF
TRBJ1-1 TRBV18 CASSPPGQMEMNTEAFF
TRBJ1-5 TRBV20-1 CSARDLTPSGTGDTQPQHF
TRBJ2-1 TRBV19 CASSTEGLEGNEQFF
TRBJ1-5 TRBV3-1 CASSPTPGQGSSQPQHF
TRBJ1-2 TRBV6-2/TRBV6-3 CASSPPDSLYGYTF
TRBJ2-7 TRBV14 CASSDLTGGYEQYF
TRBJ1-6 TRBV6-4 CASSEQGNSPLHF
TRBJ2-1 TRBV9 CASSPKGVFPSYNEQFF
TRBJ1-2 TRBV12-3/TRBV12-4 CASSPRTGASGGYTF
TRBJ2-7 TRBV15 CATSRQRGAGYEQYF
TRBJ2-1 TRBV11-2 CASSLDSYNEQFF
TRBJ2-1 TRBV7-3 CASSLGPGLAGDEQFF
TRBJ2-2 TRBV5-1 CASSLAPSENTGELFF
TRBJ2-1 TRBV6-2/TRBV6-3 CASSPFGLVSYNEQFF
TRBJ2-3 TRBV19 CASSISQATDTQYF
TRBJ1-5 TRBV28 CASSFRTGVSNQPQHF
TRBJ2-3 TRBV27 CASSLSIRGADTQYF
TRBJ1-1 TRBV5-1 CASSLARDRRNTEAFF
TRBJ1-1 TRBV5-6 CASSLGRGPAFF
TRBJ1-5 TRBV12-5 CASRTGAGNQPQHF
TRBJ2-5 TRBV6-2/TRBV6-3 CASSTDRAVETQYF
TRBJ2-5 TRBV6-2/TRBV6-3 CATIPHLTGQETQYF
TRBJ1-2 TRBV20-1 CSAGPFMYGYTF